This TCR beta chain emerged from a study of blood T cell repertoires in COVID-19. Background on the study: COVID-19 samples from acute and convalescent phases originated in the United States, Italy and Spain.

Germline loops: CDR1 SNHLY, CDR2 FYNNEI. V was clipped by 7 bases and J by 4 bases; unmatched bases: 8. This CDR3 has 15 residues. Per the study methods: Amplification with reference gene primers provided the estimates of nucleated cell counts. Generated by immunoSEQ multiplex PCR, the TCRdb table keeps only in-frame clones and is missing some. For V, J and clone size, that table is used; D and trimming come from the DNA. The data hold about 140,000 clones, with about 80% observed a single time. Participant-given clinical history determined each cohort assignment. Either two negative PCRs, clearance, or symptom resolution qualified Cohort 3 donors as recovered. This clone occurred once.

The sample comprised PBMCs or T cells enriched from blood (not recorded which). This clonotype originated in a woman between 50 and 59 years old who had recovered from COVID-19. V and J are TRBV2 and TRBJ2-3; 10 bases align to TRBD2. Here the CDR3 reads CASKERGGRADTQYF. For the CDR3, the DNA is TGTGCCAGCAAAGAGCGGGGGGGCCGTGCAGATACGCAGTATTTT.